This record concerns one T cell receptor (beta chain) sequence. Its antigen remains unidentified. Other nucleotide sequences from this sample produce the same CDR3. Sample treatment: oral pan-JAK inhibitor, 5-10 mg twice daily. Sorting from PBMCs produced CD4+ and CD8+ T cells. Germline assignment: CDR1 GTSNPN and CDR2 SVGIG (reference sequence). V was shortened by 4 bases and J by 7 bases, with 13 bases between the two germline ends. This CDR3 comprises 12 residues. This sample is part of a study of CD8+ T cells in alopecia areata. Study-level findings and limits: Clonality was higher in lesional than normal scalp, especially in alopecia totalis/universalis.

Once RNA had been extracted, it was reverse transcribed into cDNA to act as the sequencing template. Sequenced by immunoSEQ multiplex PCR; TCRdb stores in-frame clones only, minus some. The sample records 100,000 to 150,000 clones, 58% being singletons. This sequence joins TRBV30 and TRBJ1-2; D is ambiguous. The source is a human donor with alopecia areata. The sequences come from CD8+ T cells sorted from blood, collected at week 4, from a patient treated with tofacitinib. The CDR3 spells CAWTPGRGGYTF. DNA of the CDR3: TGTGCCTGGACCCCCGGTCGGGGTGGCTACACCTTC.